The 31 T cell receptor beta chains presented below share a single source sample, sequenced in a study of OX40 agonist ivuxolimab in advanced cancers. The receptor library was made with the immunoSEQ multiplex PCR assay. TCRdb obtained this table from immuneACCESS and retained in-frame rearrangements with V and J assigned. These tables miss some clones; where compared with another copy, unresolved V genes account for less than half of the shortfall, and the remainder is unexplained. The sample table shows about 77,000 clones, and 85% to 90% are seen once. Over 2.5% of the sample lies in the top ten. The sequences come from CD4+ or CD8+ T cells sorted from blood, collected in a trial of the OX40 agonist ivuxolimab. The origin of the receptors is an adult with an advanced solid tumor such as melanoma, head and neck, liver or kidney cancer.

This clone showed up just once. The rearrangement links TRBV6-1 to TRBJ2-1; either TRBD1 or TRBD2 may fit D (6 bases each). The CDR3 contains 15 residues. Germline CDR1 MNHNS, CDR2 SASEGT. V lost 7 bases to trimming and J lost 7 bases, with 20 bases between them. The CDR3 here is CASTWRDKGRNEQFF. In DNA, the CDR3 is TGTGCCAGCACCTGGCGGGACAAAGGCAGAAATGAGCAGTTCTTC.

Note on this clone: The same CDR3 also results from other DNA sequences found in this sample. V is TRBV27 and J is TRBJ1-1; D is possibly TRBD1 (5 bases). The CDR3 consists of 14 residues. V was pared by 4 bases and J by 0 bases, with 9 bases between. Germline CDR1 reads MNHEY; CDR2 reads SMNVEV (reference sequence). CDR3 sequence (DNA): TGTGCCAGCAGTTCTCCGGGACTGAACACTGAAGCTTTCTTT. This gives the protein CASSSPGLNTEAFF.

The chain joins TRBV2 to TRBJ2-3; either TRBD1 or TRBD2 may supply D (5 bases each). CDR3 size: 13 residues. CDR1 and CDR2 from the germline V gene are SNHLY and FYNNEI. Between the trimmed V and J ends, which lost 7 bases and 1 base, there was a span of 9 bases. DNA of the CDR3: TGTGCCAGCAAAGAGGGGCGCACAGATACGCAGTATTTT. Amino acids: CASKEGRTDTQYF.

This clone appeared once. The chain couples TRBV11-3 to TRBJ2-1; unclear D gene. The CDR3 has 12 amino acids. Germline loops: CDR1 SGHNT, CDR2 YENEEA. Trimming shortened V by 5 bases and J by 10 bases, and 12 bases separated the two germline ends. The CDR3 nucleotides read TGTGCCAGCAGCAGGTCGAGTGGCGAGCAGTTCTTC. It is translated as CASSRSSGEQFF. The whole variable domain, remainder taken from reference TRBV11-3 and TRBJ2-1, is EAGVVQSPRYKIIEKKQPVAFWCNPISGHNTLYWYLQNLGQGPELLIRYENEEAVDDSQLPKDRFSAERLKGVDSTLKIQPAELGDSAVYLCASSRSSGEQFFGPGTRLTVL.

The rearrangement uses TRBV10-3 and TRBJ1-2; a weak D match, TRBD1 (5 bases). The germline V and J ends were trimmed by 0 bases and 6 bases, with 20 bases remaining between them. The germline CDR1 and CDR2 sequences are ENHRY and SYGVKD. CDR3 length: 17 amino acids. The chain's CDR3 is CAISESRLDKSVDGYTF. The CDR3 nucleotides read TGTGCCATCAGTGAGTCGCGGCTGGACAAATCGGTCGATGGCTACACCTTC.

V gene TRBV15 combines with J gene TRBJ2-1; maybe TRBD2 (6 bases). The V and J ends lost 0 bases and 9 bases respectively, with 15 bases between them. The CDR3 loop spans 15 amino acids. CDR1 is LNHNV, CDR2 YYDKDF, per germline (reference sequence). The CDR3 sequence: CATSRETSWVVEQFF. The CDR3 coding sequence is TGTGCCACCAGCAGAGAAACTAGCTGGGTGGTTGAGCAGTTCTTC. The whole variable domain, filled in from reference TRBV15 and TRBJ2-1, reads DAMVIQNPRYQVTQFGKPVTLSCSQTLNHNVMYWYQQKSSQAPKLLFHYYDKDFNNEADTPDNFQSRRPNTSFCFLDIRSPGLGDTAMYLCATSRETSWVVEQFFGPGTRLTVL.

The V gene is TRBV11-3, the J gene TRBJ2-7; possibly TRBD2 for D (6 bases). V was trimmed by 1 base and J by 4 bases, leaving 8 bases between them. Germline CDR1 reads SGHNT; CDR2 reads YENEEA. CDR3 length: 13 residues. DNA for the CDR3: TGTGCCAGCAGCTTAGGTCTAGCGTACGAGCAGTACTTC. Amino acid sequence: CASSLGLAYEQYF.

This chain uses TRBV29-1 with TRBJ2-1, with 9 positions matching TRBD1. In germline, CDR1 is SQVTM, CDR2 ANQGSEA. With V trimmed by 7 bases and J by 6 bases, 10 bases remained unmatched. The CDR3 sequence is 14 residues long. CDR3 amino acids: CSAKPGQGVNEQFF. The DNA of the CDR3 is TGCAGCGCGAAACCGGGACAGGGTGTCAATGAGCAGTTCTTC.

The rearrangement joins TRBV5-1 to TRBJ2-5, with D unresolved. Trimming removed 4 bases at V and 2 bases at J, with 12 bases between. Germline CDR1 SGHRS, CDR2 YFSETQ. The CDR3 sequence is 14 residues long. DNA for the CDR3: TGCGCCAGCAGCCCACAACAGCGACAAGAGACCCAGTACTTC. As protein: CASSPQQRQETQYF.

In this sample, this clone turned up a few times. This sequence joins TRBV7-6 and TRBJ1-2, with TRBD1 identical over 7 bases. The CDR3 runs to 15 residues. The V segment lost 1 base and the J segment 8 bases; nucleotides outside the gene matches: 10. CDR1 is SGHVS, CDR2 FNYEAQ, per germline. The CDR3 nucleotides are TGTGCCAGCAGCTTAGTTGGGCGACAGGGTAACGGCTACACCTTC. Residues: CASSLVGRQGNGYTF. Looking up the rest from reference TRBV7-6 and TRBJ1-2 gives the full variable domain: GAGVSQSPRYKVTKRGQDVALRCDPISGHVSLYWYRQALGQGPEFLTYFNYEAQQDKSGLPNDRFSAERPEGSISTLTIQRTEQRDSAMYRCASSLVGRQGNGYTFGSGTRLTVV.

The genes are TRBV6-1 and TRBJ1-5; unclear D gene. The CDR3 runs 14 residues. V shed 4 bases and J shed 0 bases, with 7 bases lying between them. The germline CDR1 and CDR2 sequences are MNHNS and SASEGT. The CDR3 sequence: CASSALVSNQPQHF. The CDR3 region has the DNA TGTGCCAGCAGTGCTTTGGTTAGCAATCAGCCCCAGCATTTT.

V is TRBV25-1 and J is TRBJ2-7, with a possible D match to TRBD1 (6 bases). The CDR3 sequence is 14 residues long. The germline V and J ends were trimmed by 5 bases and 2 bases, with 13 bases remaining between them. Germline assignment: CDR1 MGHDK and CDR2 SYGVNS. The DNA of the CDR3 is TGTGCCAGCAGTCCTTACAGGGTCCCCTACGAGCAGTACTTC. This encodes CASSPYRVPYEQYF.

This chain joins TRBV11-3 and TRBJ2-1; 11 bases agree with TRBD2. V dropped 4 bases and J dropped 10; count of bases not matched to a gene: 15. The CDR3 sequence is 17 residues long. Germline CDR1 SGHNT, CDR2 YENEEA. CDR3 nucleotides: TGTGCCAGCAGCTACGGGAGGGGGACTAGCGGTTCTTTGGAGCAGTTCTTC. Its translation: CASSYGRGTSGSLEQFF.

The V and J genes are TRBV7-8 and TRBJ2-5; 8 bases match TRBD1. The CDR3 sequence is 14 residues long. V dropped 5 bases and J dropped 3; count of bases not matched to a gene: 5. CDR1 is SGHVS and CDR2 is FQNEAQ in the germline V gene. CDR3 loop: CASSPTGVKETQYF. CDR3 sequence (DNA): TGTGCCAGCAGCCCGACAGGGGTAAAAGAGACCCAGTACTTC.

This sequence joins TRBV5-6 and TRBJ1-5, with 7 bases aligning to TRBD1. Germline V gene data show CDR1 as SGHDT and CDR2 as YYEEEE. The V gene end was trimmed by 1 base and the J gene end by 5 bases; junction bases not matched to a gene: 6. The CDR3 is 15 amino acids. In DNA, the CDR3 is TGTGCCAGCAGCTTGTTTAACAGGGGTGATCAGCCCCAGCATTTT. It encodes CASSLFNRGDQPQHF.

The V gene is TRBV11-2, the J gene TRBJ2-7, with D perhaps TRBD2 (6 bases). Trimming pared 1 base from V and 6 bases from J, leaving 13 bases between. CDR1 is SGHAT, CDR2 FQNNGV, per germline. CDR3 length: 14 residues. The CDR3 reads CASSLGGEVSEQYF. CDR3 sequence (DNA): TGTGCCAGCAGCTTAGGCGGGGAGGTATCCGAGCAGTACTTC.

This chain links TRBV30 with TRBJ2-3; D call uncertain. Germline V gene lookup returns CDR1 GTSNPN and CDR2 SVGIG (reference sequence). The CDR3 has 12 amino acids. V was pared by 0 bases and J by 4 bases, with 5 bases between. The CDR3 sequence: CAWSVSPDTQYF. In nucleotides, the CDR3 is TGTGCCTGGAGTGTATCCCCAGATACGCAGTATTTT.

This clone is a singleton in its sample. The J gene is TRBJ1-4, the V gene TRBV5-1; a weak D match, TRBD1 (5 bases). Between the trimmed V and J ends, which lost 7 bases and 1 base, there was a span of 14 bases. Per the germline V gene, CDR1 is SGHRS and CDR2 is YFSETQ. CDR3 length: 15 residues. As DNA, the CDR3 is TGCGCCAGCTCACTAGATGGGGGAACTAATGAAAAACTGTTTTTT. Encoded protein: CASSLDGGTNEKLFF.

The genes are TRBV28 and TRBJ1-6; possibly TRBD1 for D (5 bases). Trimming stripped 4 bases from V and 0 bases from J, with 16 bases between. Germline-derived CDR1 and CDR2 are MDHEN and SYDVKM. This CDR3 is 18 amino acids long. Here the CDR3 reads CASSSPGTASSYNSPLHF. CDR3 nucleotide sequence: TGTGCCAGCAGTTCTCCCGGGACGGCAAGCTCCTATAATTCACCCCTCCACTTT.

The J gene is TRBJ1-2, the V gene TRBV14; D is ambiguous. This CDR3 is 13 amino acids long. Germline values: CDR1 SGHDN, CDR2 FVKESK. V was cut by 2 bases and J by 4 bases, with 8 bases left in between. This CDR3 is CASSQTPSYGYTF. The CDR3 region has the DNA TGTGCCAGCAGCCAAACACCCTCCTATGGCTACACCTTC.

J is TRBJ1-1 and V is TRBV27; 7 nucleotides line up with TRBD1. The CDR3 has 14 residues. In germline, CDR1 is MNHEY, CDR2 SMNVEV (reference sequence). J gave up 1 base and V 2 bases, and 1 base lay outside the gene matches. CDR3 sequence reads: CASSLGQANTEAFF. Written as DNA, the CDR3 is TGTGCCAGCAGTTTAGGACAGGCGAACACTGAAGCTTTCTTT.

The V gene is TRBV7-9, the J gene TRBJ1-3; a weak D match, TRBD1 (5 bases). The CDR3 is 16 amino acids. Germline V gene data show CDR1 as SEHNR and CDR2 as FQNEAQ (reference sequence). The germline V and J ends were trimmed by 3 bases and 0 bases, with 12 bases remaining between them. The CDR3 loop reads CASSFRDASSGNTIYF. CDR3 nucleotide sequence: TGTGCCAGCAGCTTCAGGGACGCCAGCTCTGGAAACACCATATATTTT. Complete variable domain (other parts from reference TRBV7-9 and TRBJ1-3): DTGVSQNPRHKITKRGQNVTFRCDPISEHNRLYWYRQTLGQGPEFLTYFQNEAQLEKSRLLSDRFSAERPKGSFSTLEIQRTEQGDSAMYLCASSFRDASSGNTIYFGEGSWLTVV.

V usage is TRBV27 and J usage is TRBJ1-2; 9 bases agree with TRBD1. This CDR3 contains 14 residues. Losses at the gene ends were 5 bases for V and 4 bases for J; bases not matched to a gene: 5. The V gene's germline CDR1 is MNHEY and CDR2 SMNVEV (reference sequence). CDR3 sequence: CASSPNRGPYGYTF. Here the CDR3 DNA reads TGTGCCAGCAGTCCGAACAGGGGGCCCTATGGCTACACCTTC.

The chain carries TRBV5-1 and TRBJ1-2; D not certain. The CDR3 spans 12 residues. In germline, CDR1 is SGHRS, CDR2 YFSETQ. Between the trimmed V and J ends, which lost 5 bases and 4 bases, there was a span of 9 bases. CDR3 protein: CASSTQLYGYTF. CDR3 DNA: TGCGCCAGCAGTACACAACTCTATGGCTACACCTTC.

The CDR3 coding sequence is TGCAGCGTTGGGGACTGGTTCTATGGCTACACCTTC. Amino acid sequence: CSVGDWFYGYTF. V is TRBV29-1 and J is TRBJ1-2; TRBD1 might be the D (5 bases). The V end was cut by 4 bases, the J end by 4 bases, with 10 bases between. The CDR3 covers 12 residues. The germline gives CDR1 SQVTM, CDR2 ANQGSEA.

The chain links TRBV7-2 to TRBJ1-1; D unresolved. Germline lookup yields CDR1 SGHTA and CDR2 FQGNSA. CDR3 size: 15 residues. V lost 5 bases and J lost 3, with 16 bases in between. The CDR3 loop reads CASSPDPYSDTEAFF. For the CDR3, the DNA is TGTGCCAGCAGCCCAGACCCCTATTCGGACACTGAAGCTTTCTTT. Full variable domain (remainder filled in from reference TRBV7-2 and TRBJ1-1): GAGVSQSPSNKVTEKGKDVELRCDPISGHTALYWYRQSLGQGLEFLIYFQGNSAPDKSGLPSDRFSAERTGGSVSTLTIQRTQQEDSAVYLCASSPDPYSDTEAFFGQGTRLTVV.

The chain is built from TRBV7-8 and TRBJ1-1, with 10 bases fitting TRBD1. CDR1 is SGHVS, CDR2 FQNEAQ, per germline. V lost 5 bases to trimming and J lost 3 bases; unmatched junction nucleotides: 6. The CDR3 loop spans 15 amino acids. In DNA, the CDR3 is TGTGCCAGCAGCGGACGGACAGGGGGGGACACTGAAGCTTTCTTT. Translation: CASSGRTGGDTEAFF.

The chain is built from TRBV28 and TRBJ1-1; 11 bases match TRBD1. Germline lookup yields CDR1 MDHEN and CDR2 SYDVKM. V was clipped by 6 bases and J by 5 bases; unmatched bases: 8. This CDR3 comprises 15 residues. DNA for the CDR3: TGTGCCAGCAGCACAAGGGACAGGGGGGCAACTGAAGCTTTCTTT. Its protein product is CASSTRDRGATEAFF.

This chain links TRBV30 with TRBJ1-5, with no clear D. Germline CDR1 GTSNPN, CDR2 SVGIG (reference sequence). The CDR3 consists of 14 residues. Trimming stripped 4 bases from V and 2 bases from J, with 12 bases between. In DNA form, the CDR3 reads TGTGCCTGGAATTCCTCCACTGGCAATCAGCCCCAGCATTTT. Translation gives CAWNSSTGNQPQHF.

About this clone: No DNA is shown, since the ends of the CDR3 on it are uncertain; the CDR3 is the one TCRdb lists. This chain uses TRBV7-8 with TRBJ2-7; the DNA was not compared with TRBD1, the D call given in the table. A total of 16 residues make up the CDR3, ends included. Germline lookup yields CDR1 SGHVS and CDR2 FQNEAQ. The CDR3 region is CASSLGSGQGTNEQYF.

The chain combines TRBV19 with TRBJ1-1; 10 bases match TRBD1. CDR3 length: 15 amino acids. CDR1 is LNHDA and CDR2 is SQIVND in the germline V gene (reference sequence). V lost 9 bases and J lost 3; bases outside the gene matches: 10. CDR3: CASGGTGAFDTEAFF. In DNA, the CDR3 is TGTGCCAGCGGGGGGACAGGGGCCTTCGACACTGAAGCTTTCTTT.